This entry concerns a single T cell receptor beta chain. Antigen specificity is unknown. CDR1 and CDR2 from the germline V gene are SGHDT and YYEEEE. Trimming took off 7 bases at V and 6 bases at J, with 16 bases between the two ends. The CDR3 consists of 14 residues. The data were obtained in a study of T cells in Graves' hyperthyroidism and ophthalmopathy. Study-wide points: Ophthalmopathy, as predicted by the model, came a median 6.5 months after the prediction.

Template material for amplifying TCR beta CDR3 regions consisted of RNA transcripts. HTBI primers were employed in a first-round RT-PCR of the TCR CDR3. MiXCR was run by TCRdb on the multiplex PCR reads, yielding one entry per CDR3 protein. The sample yields hundreds of thousands of distinct CDR3 sequences, 13% seen once. The origin of this receptor is a woman aged 18-29 years with Graves' hyperthyroidism. The chain has TRBV5-6 and TRBJ2-2; D is possibly TRBD1 (5 bases). Source material: blood. The CDR3 DNA reads TGTGCCAGCGCTGTGGACATAGGCTCCGGGGAGCTGTTTTTT. Translation gives CASAVDIGSGELFF.